These 5 T cell receptor beta chains originate from one sample sequenced in a study of blood T cells in healthy people across ages (dated by TCRdb to the mid-2010s). The library was produced with 5' RACE. Instrument used: Illumina HiSeq 2500. A second about 7 to 11 cycle PCR used a sample-barcoded 5' primer and a J-beta primer mix. TCRdb passed the public sequencing reads through fastp at Q25 and MiXCR, retaining productive beta sequences. Identical CDR3 proteins give one entry, which carries the most common genes and DNA. Here the sample has about 780,000 distinct CDR3 sequences; around 24% occur a single time. The biggest ten clones account for roughly 3.1% of the sample. This sample was shared with a second study, whose subject was T cells of mothers and their children.

The sequencing sample was made of blood. These receptors all stem from a boy younger than 18 in good health.

This clonotype has more than one count but fewer than ten. The chain uses TRBV5-1 and TRBJ1-4; D is uncertain. Looked up from germline, CDR1 is SGHRS and CDR2 is YFSETQ. V was shortened by 4 bases and J by 13 bases, with 26 bases between the two germline ends. The CDR3 loop spans 16 amino acids. CDR3 sequence reads: CASSRTPSAFTQGLFF. The CDR3 DNA reads TGCGCCAGCAGCCGTACCCCATCGGCATTCACCCAAGGACTGTTTTTT.

The chain uses TRBV12-3 or TRBV12-4 and TRBJ2-5; tentatively, D is TRBD1 (5 bases). The DNA end lines up better with TRBJ2-7; the J call may be wrong. The CDR3 has 14 residues. The CDR3 sequence: CASSRNRSSYEQYF. CDR3 bases: TGTGCCAGCAGTAGAAACAGGAGCTCCTACGAGCAGTACTTC.

The rearrangement links TRBV29-1 to TRBJ2-7, with no clear D. CDR1 and CDR2 from the germline V gene are SQVTM and ANQGSEA. V dropped 2 bases and J dropped 2 bases, with 7 bases sitting between them. This CDR3 has 12 residues. The CDR3 loop reads CSVEIDTYEQYF. The CDR3 DNA is TGCAGCGTTGAAATAGACACCTACGAGCAGTACTTC.

This clonotype was counted between two and nine times. The chain joins TRBV10-2 to TRBJ1-6; D call uncertain. The germline CDR1 and CDR2 sequences are WSHSY and SAAADI. The CDR3 extends over 11 amino acids. Between the trimmed V and J ends, which lost 8 bases and 12 bases, there was a span of 11 bases. The CDR3 region has the DNA TGCGCCAGCCAAATGGGCGGACCCCTCCACTTT. Translating it yields CASQMGGPLHF.

The chain has TRBV6-1 and TRBJ2-5; D might be TRBD2 (6 bases). The CDR3 consists of 13 residues. Germline V lookup: CDR1 MNHNS, CDR2 SASEGT. V was trimmed by 11 bases and J by 1 base, leaving 14 bases between them. CDR3 nucleotide sequence: TGTGCCTGCCGTATGGGGGGCCAAGAGACCCAGTACTTC. Amino acid sequence: CACRMGGQETQYF.